This TCR beta chain stems from a study of T cell repertoires in cytomegalovirus infection. Looked up from germline, CDR1 is SGHRS and CDR2 is YFSETQ. The CDR3 has 17 residues. Trimming took 0 bases from V and 2 from J; bases not matched to a gene: 8. TCRdb reanalysed the reads using MiXCR and keeps one entry per CDR3 protein. The repertoire holds about 190,000 distinct CDR3 sequences, 28% seen once, with roughly 29% in the top ten. This TCR was sampled from a human donor in good health (CMV status not recorded). Some clones in this sample may be carry-over from other donors' samples. The sequenced sample was PBMCs. The V gene is TRBV5-1, the J gene TRBJ2-4; 7 positions match TRBD2. This chain's CDR3 is CASSLALGGETKNIQYF. The CDR3 region has the DNA TGCGCCAGCAGCTTGGCTTTGGGGGGGGAGACCAAAAACATTCAGTACTTC.